The T cell receptor beta chain described here comes from a study of response to subunit inactivated influenza vaccine (dated by TCRdb to the late 2010s). About the full investigation: Deep quantitative T cell receptor repertoire profiling was used in the study to track responses to a trivalent subunit inactivated influenza vaccine.

Spanning cysteine to phenylalanine, the CDR3 consists of 17 amino acids. CDR3 DNA only is kept here, 51 bases in frame from base 1. The junction carries 18 bases between V and J, which are trimmed by 1 base and 3 bases respectively. In the germline V gene (reference sequence), CDR1 corresponds to SEHNR and CDR2 to FQNEAQ. Broader findings and caveats from the paper: It was suggested by the authors that each seasonal influenza vaccination may recruit only a limited number of new T cells.

This clonotype was observed at least ten times. Its cognate antigen has yet to be identified. Base qualities are not at hand, and no much larger clone is one base apart. Library preparation used RT-PCR. Instrument used: Illumina HiSeq 2500. The public reads were run again by TCRdb, first through fastp at Q25 and then through MiXCR, and only productive beta chains were kept. Entries that share a CDR3 protein sequence are merged under the most common genes and DNA. Across this sample there are about 650,000 distinct CDR3 sequences, with roughly 15% seen only once. The ten biggest clones cover approximately 7.6% of the sample.

This receptor was taken from a man aged 50-60 years who received an inactivated influenza vaccine. Donor details come from another sample of the same person, matched by shared clones. This sample comprised PBMCs from blood, obtained roughly 2 weeks before vaccination. The sequence links TRBV7-9 to TRBJ1-2; TRBD1 might be the D gene, on 5 matching bases. The nucleotide sequence is TGTGCCAGCAGCTTAGGTCTAGGGGCCGGGGCGCACTATGGCTACACCTTC. This is translated as CASSLGLGAGAHYGYTF.